This T cell receptor beta chain was sequenced for a study of blood T cell repertoires in COVID-19. Overall study context: PBMCs, B-cell-depleted T cells, or T cells were the source of the cDNA or gDNA that made up the material.

Sequencing was performed with immunoSEQ multiplex PCR; in TCRdb, only in-frame clones are kept and a portion is missing. Here the sample spans fewer than 200,000 clones, 70% to 90% being singletons. V was pared by 6 bases and J by 3 bases, with 9 bases between. CDR1 and CDR2 from the germline V gene are LNHDA and SQIVND (reference sequence). The CDR3 has 13 amino acids. This receptor was obtained from a man aged 35 to 55 who had recovered from COVID-19. V and J are TRBV19 and TRBJ1-5; D perhaps matches TRBD1 (6 bases). The sequenced sample was peripheral blood. The CDR3, as DNA: TGTGCCAGTAGACAGGGTTACAATCAGCCCCAGCATTTT. Translated, it gives CASRQGYNQPQHF.